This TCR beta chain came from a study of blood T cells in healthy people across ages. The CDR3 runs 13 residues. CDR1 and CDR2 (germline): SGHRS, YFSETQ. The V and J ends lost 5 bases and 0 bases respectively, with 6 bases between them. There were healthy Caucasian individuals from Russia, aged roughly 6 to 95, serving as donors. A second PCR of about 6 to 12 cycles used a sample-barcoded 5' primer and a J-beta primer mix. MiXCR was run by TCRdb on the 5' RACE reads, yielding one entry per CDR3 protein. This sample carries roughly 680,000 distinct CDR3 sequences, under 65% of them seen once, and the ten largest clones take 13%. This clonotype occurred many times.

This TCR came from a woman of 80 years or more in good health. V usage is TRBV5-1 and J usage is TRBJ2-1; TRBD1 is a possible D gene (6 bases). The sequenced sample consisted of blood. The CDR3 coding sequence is TGCGCCAGCAGGGACAGCTCCTACAATGAGCAGTTCTTC. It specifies CASRDSSYNEQFF. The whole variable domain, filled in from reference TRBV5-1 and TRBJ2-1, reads KAGVTQTPRYLIKTRGQQVTLSCSPISGHRSVSWYQQTPGQGLQFLFEYFSETQRNKGNFPGRFSGRQFSNSRSEMNVSTLELGDSALYLCASRDSSYNEQFFGPGTRLTVL.